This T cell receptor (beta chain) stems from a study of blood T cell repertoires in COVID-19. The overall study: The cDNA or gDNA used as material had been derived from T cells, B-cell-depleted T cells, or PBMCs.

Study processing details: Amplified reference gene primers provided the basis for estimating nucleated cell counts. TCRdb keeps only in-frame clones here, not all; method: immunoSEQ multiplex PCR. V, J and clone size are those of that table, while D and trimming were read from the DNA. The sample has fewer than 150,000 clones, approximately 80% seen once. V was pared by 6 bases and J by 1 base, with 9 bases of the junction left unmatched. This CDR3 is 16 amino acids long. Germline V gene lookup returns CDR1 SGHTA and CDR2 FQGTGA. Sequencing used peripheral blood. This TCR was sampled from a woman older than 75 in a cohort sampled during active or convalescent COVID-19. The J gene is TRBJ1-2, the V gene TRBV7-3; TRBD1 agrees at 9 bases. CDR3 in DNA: TGTGCCAGCAGTTTGCGACCGACAGGGGGTAACTATGGCTACACCTTC. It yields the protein CASSLRPTGGNYGYTF.